The subject of this entry is one T cell receptor beta chain. Its antigen is not identified. Documented time point: blood 4 weeks post-SBRT, at nephrectomy. Treatment given: 15 Gy SBRT to primary tumor, nephrectomy 4 weeks later. After SBRT, blood was collected at 2 and 4 weeks, plus baseline. This CDR3 contains 13 residues. V lost 6 bases, J lost 2 bases, and 10 bases lay in between. CDR1 and CDR2 (germline): MNHNY, SVGAGI (reference sequence). This entry is derived from a study of radiation and T cells in renal cell carcinoma. Study-level results: From baseline, blood top tumor clonotypes peaked at 2 weeks post-radiation.

Assay: immunoSEQ multiplex PCR; the TCRdb copy retains only in-frame clones and omits some. The table records roughly 170,000 clones, about 87% of them present only once. The sample was blood, taken from a patient whose treatment included radiotherapy and nephrectomy. V usage is TRBV6-6 and J usage is TRBJ1-1; unclear D gene. This sequence was found in a woman aged 45-60 years with renal cell carcinoma. The CDR3 spells CASRLQLNTEAFF. DNA of the CDR3: TGTGCCAGCAGGTTACAGCTAAACACTGAAGCTTTCTTT.